The entry below gives a single T cell receptor (beta chain) sequence along with its context. The entry originates in a study of blood T cell repertoires in COVID-19. In the study overall: Specimens from acute and convalescent COVID-19 originated in the United States, Italy and Spain. Sources were T cells, B-cell-depleted T cells, or PBMCs; the material itself was cDNA or gDNA.

In the original processing: The authors estimated nucleated cell counts from reference gene primer amplification. Some clones are missing from TCRdb's copy, which holds only in-frame ones; the method was immunoSEQ multiplex PCR. V and J calls plus clone size are reproduced from that table; the DNA served to infer D and trimming. The sample lists 120,000 or so clones, 78% seen once, with about 2.1% in the top ten. CDR3 length: 15 residues. V was cut by 5 bases and J by 2 bases, with 13 bases left in between. The germline V gene encodes CDR1 MNHEY and CDR2 SMNVEV (reference sequence). This clonotype originated in a man between 65 and 79 years old with acute or convalescent COVID-19. This chain connects TRBV27 to TRBJ1-5, with D uncertain. Sequenced input: peripheral blood. CDR3 in amino acids: CASSPPGRGNQPQHF. In DNA form, the CDR3 reads TGTGCCAGCAGTCCGCCGGGTCGGGGCAATCAGCCCCAGCATTTT.